The source of this T cell receptor beta chain is a study of cytomegalovirus exposure and HLA in healthy donors. On the study more broadly: Prior work identified 117 million unique TCR beta sequences in some 180 million T cells. Notes on the study in general: Researchers catalogued under 200 TCR beta chains as cytomegalovirus-associated.

Per the germline V gene, CDR1 is MGHRA and CDR2 is YSYEKL. V dropped 1 base and J dropped 4 bases, with 8 bases sitting between them. The length of the CDR3 is 14 residues. To note about this clone: Its target is not known.

Vbeta (60) and Jbeta (13) primers were used in the PCR. The assay was immunoSEQ multiplex PCR, and TCRdb's table has in-frame clones only and misses some. The table has 140,000 to 150,000 clones, about 76% seen once. This TCR came from a male donor in good health and CMV-seronegative. The sequenced sample was PBMCs. V usage is TRBV4-1 and J usage is TRBJ2-1; no firm D call. In nucleotides, the CDR3 is TGCGCCAGCAGCCAAGGAGGTTCTTACAATGAGCAGTTCTTC. Amino acid sequence: CASSQGGSYNEQFF.